This TCR beta chain comes out of a study of CD8 T cells in ankylosing spondylitis. General study results and limits: Relatively rare in peripheral blood, disease-linked clones were also CD8+. The authors reported significant enrichment of disease-linked clones in matched ankylosing spondylitis synovial fluid. Ankylosing spondylitis blood seemed to carry a telltale TCR beta motif made of several highly homologous variants. Earlier authors reported some of these motif variants in reactive arthritis synovial fluid and blood.

A note on this clonotype: The antigen is undetermined.

TCR beta libraries were made by quantitative 5'-RACE with molecular barcodes. TCRdb processed the 5' RACE reads anew with MiXCR; each CDR3 protein has one entry. The sample yields hundreds of thousands of distinct CDR3 sequences, 15% to 20% seen once. This clonotype originated in a male donor with ankylosing spondylitis. The sample taken for sequencing was blood, either unsorted or a sorted T cell fraction (not recorded which).

The DNA of the CDR3 is TGTGCCAGCAGCGACAGGGTCGGTGGCTACACCTTC. Protein product: CASSDRVGGYTF. The chain combines TRBV6-1 with TRBJ1-2; 7 nucleotides match TRBD1. The CDR3 sequence is 12 residues long. Losses at the gene ends were 6 bases for V and 7 bases for J; bases not matched to a gene: 5. The germline gives CDR1 MNHNS, CDR2 SASEGT.